These 12 T cell receptor beta chains came from one sample sequenced in a study of naive and memory T cell subsets. Findings and caveats of the study: Possibly reflecting memory cells re-expressing CD45RA, a few larger clonotypes occurred in naive repertoires, especially CD8.

Both TRBC1 and TRBC2 were covered by a beta constant-region primer of two equimolar oligonucleotides. Nested alpha and beta constant-region primers with the SP2 primer drove four PCR rounds on ligated cDNA. TCRdb ran MiXCR on the UMI-ligation and nested PCR reads and lists one entry per CDR3 protein. This sample has about 90,000 distinct CDR3 sequences; around 11% occur once, and the top ten carry around 0.13%. The antigens of these receptors remain unknown. Sequencing was done on a sample of naive CD4+ T cells from blood. The receptors were sampled from a human donor in good health.

This clonotype has ten or more counts. The chain is built from TRBV5-1 and TRBJ2-3, with 14 bases aligning to TRBD2. Germline loops: CDR1 SGHRS, CDR2 YFSETQ. The CDR3 covers 17 residues. V shed 2 bases and J 1 base; nucleotides not matched to a gene: 3. In nucleotides, the CDR3 is TGCGCCAGCAGCTTACCGGGACTAGCGGGGGGCACAGATACGCAGTATTTT. It encodes CASSLPGLAGGTDTQYF.

This clonotype was picked up a small number of times. This chain uses TRBV7-2 with TRBJ2-1; maybe TRBD2 (7 bases). Germline values: CDR1 SGHTA, CDR2 FQGNSA. This CDR3 spans 17 amino acids. V was pared by 1 base and J by 7 bases, with 20 bases between. The CDR3 nucleotides read TGTGCCAGCAGCTTAGTTCCGTCCGGGGGGCGCGGTAATGAGCAGTTCTTC. Its protein product is CASSLVPSGGRGNEQFF.

V and J are TRBV27 and TRBJ1-1; D is undetermined. V was shortened by 4 bases and J by 7 bases, with 16 bases between the two germline ends. This CDR3 contains 14 residues. In germline, CDR1 is MNHEY, CDR2 SMNVEV (reference sequence). The CDR3 nucleotides are TGTGCCAGCAGTTCCGCCGGGTCCGAGGTTGAAGCTTTCTTT. Translation: CASSSAGSEVEAFF.

Ten or more counts support this clonotype. Here the CDR3 reads CSARVGPLRYF. The DNA for the CDR3 is TGCAGTGCTAGAGTAGGCCCGTTGCGATATTTT. The gene calls are TRBV20-1 and TRBJ2-3; D ambiguous. V lost 1 base and J 15 bases, leaving 14 bases between the germline ends. This CDR3 contains 11 residues. Germline V CDR1 and CDR2: DFQATT, SNEGSKA (reference sequence).

This clonotype was detected only a few times. The gene calls are TRBV12-3 or TRBV12-4 and TRBJ1-3; no definite D call. CDR3 length: 15 amino acids. V gave up 1 base and J gave up 4 bases, with 11 bases separating them. The CDR3 sequence is CASSLGGFSGNTIYF. Here the CDR3 DNA reads TGTGCCAGCAGTTTAGGAGGGTTCTCCGGAAACACCATATATTTT.

This clonotype was picked up many times. The chain uses TRBV20-1 and TRBJ2-7; D is unclear. Germline assignment: CDR1 DFQATT and CDR2 SNEGSKA (reference sequence). V was shortened by 3 bases and J by 0 bases, with 9 bases between the two germline ends. The CDR3 is made up of 13 amino acids. The CDR3 DNA follows: TGCAGTGCTAGCGCTGACATCTCCTACGAGCAGTACTTC. Residues: CSASADISYEQYF.

The V and J genes are TRBV14 and TRBJ1-3, with unresolved D. Germline V gene sequence: CDR1 SGHDN, CDR2 FVKESK. This CDR3 is 15 amino acids long. The V end lost 2 bases, the J end lost 0 bases, and 8 bases lay between the germline ends. The CDR3 here is CASSQKQSSGNTIYF. The CDR3 nucleotides are TGTGCCAGCAGCCAAAAACAGAGCTCTGGAAACACCATATATTTT.

This clonotype was detected only a few times. The chain has TRBV18 and TRBJ2-1; D not certain. In germline, CDR1 is KGHSH, CDR2 LQKENI. The V end was cut by 3 bases, the J end by 7 bases, with 13 bases between. The CDR3 contains 14 residues. CDR3 region: CASSPIFPQNEQFF. The CDR3 region has the DNA TGTGCCAGCTCACCTATTTTCCCCCAAAATGAGCAGTTCTTC.

This clonotype was counted ten times or more. V is TRBV19 and J is TRBJ2-5; tentative D call: TRBD1 (5 bases). V was cut by 6 bases and J by 5 bases, with 13 bases left in between. CDR3 length: 13 amino acids. Germline-derived CDR1 and CDR2 are LNHDA and SQIVND (reference sequence). The CDR3 loop reads CASSPRGPETQYF. For the CDR3, the DNA is TGTGCCAGTAGCCCTAGGGGTCCGGAGACCCAGTACTTC.

This chain connects TRBV18 to TRBJ2-7, with D perhaps matching TRBD1 or TRBD2 (5 bases each). Germline CDR1 is KGHSH and CDR2 is LQKENI. The V end lost 3 bases, the J end lost 7 bases, and 13 bases lay between the germline ends. CDR3 length: 13 residues. The CDR3 DNA reads as TGTGCCAGCTCACCGGGACCAAGTAGGGAGCAGTACTTC. This encodes CASSPGPSREQYF.

The CDR3 bases are TGTGCCAGCAGCTTGACACCCGGGGGGCCCTACGAGCAGTACTTC. This gives the protein CASSLTPGGPYEQYF. This chain links TRBV5-6 with TRBJ2-7; D may be TRBD2 (7 bases). Germline CDR1 SGHDT, CDR2 YYEEEE. Trimming shortened V by 1 base and J by 2 bases, and 13 bases separated the two germline ends. The CDR3 has 15 amino acids. Filled out from reference TRBV5-6 and TRBJ2-7, the complete variable domain reads DAGVTQSPTHLIKTRGQQVTLRCSPKSGHDTVSWYQQALGQGPQFIFQYYEEEERQRGNFPDRFSGHQFPNYSSELNVNALLLGDSALYLCASSLTPGGPYEQYFGPGTRLTVT.

This clonotype turned up a few times. This rearrangement joins TRBV20-1 to TRBJ2-3; 9 positions agree with TRBD2. Losses at the gene ends were 2 bases for V and 1 base for J; bases not matched to a gene: 7. The CDR3 sequence is 16 residues long. Per germline, CDR1 DFQATT and CDR2 SNEGSKA (reference sequence). The CDR3 here is CSARPGASGGTDTQYF. For the CDR3, the DNA is TGCAGTGCTAGACCGGGGGCTAGCGGGGGCACAGATACGCAGTATTTT.